These T cell receptor beta chains were read from a single sample in a study of blood T cell repertoires in COVID-19. Clones were read by immunoSEQ multiplex PCR, and TCRdb kept only the in-frame ones, dropping some. The sample holds about 160,000 clones, roughly 84% seen once. Sequenced material: peripheral blood. The receptors were sampled from a man between 70 and 80 years old with acute or convalescent COVID-19. The CDR3 runs from the conserved cysteine through the conserved F or W. The D gene is left open where the match is weak. Rows give clone size only sometimes, using once, few, many, or a class for an expanded clone.

CASSRLGQGSPEQYF TGCGCCAGCAGCCGTCTGGGACAGGGGTCCCCCGAGCAGTACTTC - TRBV5-1 TRBD1 TRBJ2-7
CASSMAYRTGQQYF TGTGCCAGTAGTATGGCCTATCGGACTGGTCAGCAGTATTTT - TRBV19 - TRBJ2-3
CASSSWTGDSYEQYF TGTGCCAGCAGTTCTTGGACAGGGGACTCCTACGAGCAGTACTTC - TRBV28 TRBD1 TRBJ2-7
CASSIRKWSGDEQFF TGTGCCAGCAGTATAAGGAAATGGTCCGGGGATGAGCAGTTCTTC few TRBV28 - TRBJ2-1
CASSLGSGGGYTF TGCGCCAGCAGCTTGGGGTCAGGAGGCGGCTACACCTTC - TRBV5-1 - TRBJ1-2
CAISTAIYSYGYTF TGTGCCATCAGTACCGCGATTTACAGCTATGGCTACACCTTC few TRBV10-3 - TRBJ1-2
CASSLQGVDTQYF TGCGCCAGCAGCTTACAGGGGGTAGATACGCAGTATTTT once TRBV5-1 TRBD1 TRBJ2-3
CASSLSPAGVGEQFF TGTGCCAGCAGCTTATCCCCAGCGGGAGTCGGTGAGCAGTTCTTC - TRBV7-2 TRBD2 TRBJ2-1
CASSPRGDGNQPQHF TGTGCCAGTAGTCCTCGGGGGGATGGCAATCAGCCCCAGCATTTT - TRBV19 - TRBJ1-5
CASMEGANYGYTF TGTGCCAGCATGGAAGGAGCTAACTATGGCTACACCTTC once TRBV6-5 - TRBJ1-2
CASSIRREEDTQYF TGTGCCAGTAGTATCCGACGAGAGGAAGATACGCAGTATTTT - TRBV19 - TRBJ2-3
CASSLGQGMETQYF TGTGCCAGCAGCTTAGGGCAGGGCATGGAGACCCAGTACTTC - TRBV7-9 - TRBJ2-5
CATSGQGGGYTF TGTGCCACCAGTGGGCAGGGTGGTGGCTACACCTTC - TRBV24-1 - TRBJ1-2
CASSRREEGGNPDEQFF TGCGCCAGCAGCCGACGGGAGGAAGGCGGGAATCCCGATGAGCAGTTCTTC - TRBV5-1 TRBD2 TRBJ2-1
CASSLTAQNTEAFF TGTGCCAGCAGCTTAACAGCCCAGAACACTGAAGCTTTCTTT - TRBV7-9 - TRBJ1-1
CASSPRGADRPSYEQYF TGTGCCAGCAGTCCCCGGGGCGCGGACAGACCGTCCTACGAGCAGTACTTC - TRBV3-1/TRBV3-2 - TRBJ2-7
CASSEDRDEQYF TGTGCCAGCAGCGAAGACAGGGACGAGCAGTACTTC - TRBV4-2 TRBD1 TRBJ2-7
CASSEQVGPHTRGIYNEQFF TGTGCCAGCAGTGAACAGGTCGGTCCCCATACACGCGGGATATACAATGAGCAGTTCTTC - TRBV6-1 - TRBJ2-1
CASSPGGETQYF TGCGCCAGCAGCCCCGGGGGAGAGACCCAGTACTTC - TRBV5-1 - TRBJ2-5
CASSLYRDHTEAFF TGCGCCAGCAGCTTATACAGGGATCACACTGAAGCTTTCTTT - TRBV5-1 - TRBJ1-1
CASSSGLAGGGYEQYF TGCGCCAGCAGCTCTGGACTAGCGGGAGGGGGGTACGAGCAGTACTTC - TRBV5-1 TRBD2 TRBJ2-7
CASSASSYEQYF TGCGCCAGCAGCGCGAGCTCCTACGAGCAGTACTTC once TRBV5-1 - TRBJ2-7
CASGQTEETQYF TGTGCCAGCGGACAAACCGAAGAGACCCAGTACTTC - TRBV28 - TRBJ2-5
CASSGAGGFGETQYF TGTGCCAGCTCCGGCGCAGGGGGGTTTGGAGAGACCCAGTACTTC - TRBV18 - TRBJ2-5
CASSPGTAEGETQYF TGTGCCAGCAGCCCCGGGACTGCCGAGGGAGAGACCCAGTACTTC - TRBV3-1/TRBV3-2 - TRBJ2-5
CASNGGTAPNQPQHF TGTGCCAGTAACGGCGGGACAGCACCTAATCAGCCCCAGCATTTT once TRBV19 TRBD1 TRBJ1-5
CASSATVEGYNEQFF TGTGCCAGCAGCGCGACTGTGGAAGGTTACAATGAGCAGTTCTTC few TRBV5-4 - TRBJ2-1
CASSVGTEASQETQYF TGTGCCAGCAGCGTAGGTACGGAGGCCTCTCAAGAGACCCAGTACTTC few TRBV9 - TRBJ2-5
CASSLGTGIVSGNTIYF TGTGCCAGCAGCTTAGGGACAGGGATAGTCTCTGGAAACACCATATATTTT - TRBV7-9 TRBD1 TRBJ1-3
CASSEQAYGYTF TGTGCCAGCAGCGAACAGGCTTATGGCTACACCTTC - TRBV13 - TRBJ1-2
CASTGDSETQYF TGTGCCAGCACTGGAGACTCAGAGACCCAGTACTTC - TRBV2 - TRBJ2-5
CASSLVGGGGEKLFF TGTGCCAGCTCCCTCGTCGGCGGGGGAGGTGAAAAACTGTTTTTT - TRBV18 - TRBJ1-4
CASGNQDRVGEKLFF TGTGCCAGCGGAAATCAGGACAGGGTAGGGGAAAAACTGTTTTTT - TRBV27 TRBD1 TRBJ1-4
CASSPGGGLFGDEKLFF TGCGCCAGCAGCCCGGGGGGAGGGCTTTTTGGGGATGAAAAACTGTTTTTT - TRBV5-1 - TRBJ1-4
CASSYRRDSLGTEAFF TGTGCCAGCAGTTACCGAAGGGACTCCCTGGGGACTGAAGCTTTCTTT once TRBV6-5 - TRBJ1-1
CASSLQGALGNTIYF TGCGCCAGCAGCTTGCAGGGGGCGCTTGGAAACACCATATATTTT - TRBV5-1 TRBD1 TRBJ1-3
CASTQTAGEETQYF TGTGCCAGCACCCAGACGGCGGGAGAAGAGACCCAGTACTTC - TRBV6-5 TRBD2 TRBJ2-5
CASSVVGQGTGELFF TGTGCCAGCAGCGTAGTGGGACAGGGAACCGGGGAGCTGTTTTTT - TRBV9 TRBD1 TRBJ2-2
CASSLVDGVGNTIYF TGCGCCAGCAGCTTGGTTGACGGGGTCGGAAACACCATATATTTT - TRBV5-1 - TRBJ1-3
CASSGDLTYEQYF TGTGCCAGCAGTGGGGACTTAACCTACGAGCAGTACTTC - TRBV2 - TRBJ2-7